Given below is one TCR beta chain in context. The CDR3 consists of 16 residues. CDR1 is LGHNA and CDR2 is YNFKEQ in the germline V gene. The V and J ends lost 1 base and 5 bases, in that order; junction bases with no gene match: 7. This entry comes from a study of blood T cell repertoires in COVID-19. Background on the study: The United States, Italy and Spain provided the acute and convalescent COVID-19 samples. PBMCs, B-cell-depleted T cells, or T cells were the source of the cDNA or gDNA that made up the material.

In the authors' methods: Reference gene primers were amplified, and this amplification served to estimate nucleated cell counts. Assay: immunoSEQ multiplex PCR; the TCRdb copy retains only in-frame clones and omits some. D and trimming come from the DNA, and the V and J calls and clone size come from that table. The sample lists about 160,000 clones, roughly 88% seen once, with approximately 2% in the top ten. The chain uses TRBV4-2 and TRBJ2-3, with 9 bases identical to TRBD2. This receptor was identified in a man aged 18 to 30 with acute or convalescent COVID-19. Input material: peripheral blood. The CDR3 DNA sequence: TGTGCCAGCAGCCAAGGCGGGACTAGCTCGGTAGATACGCAGTATTTT. Protein sequence: CASSQGGTSSVDTQYF.